The 12 T cell receptor beta chains below were found in one sample sequenced in a study of blood T cell repertoires in COVID-19. Generated by immunoSEQ multiplex PCR, the TCRdb table keeps only in-frame clones and is missing some. Of over 100,000 clones in the sample, 75% to 85% were seen once. Sequencing input: peripheral blood. The receptors come from a woman aged 80 or over with active or convalescent COVID-19.

The chain uses TRBV2 and TRBJ2-5; 7 nucleotides align to TRBD1. V lost 4 bases to trimming and J lost 5 bases; unmatched junction nucleotides: 7. Germline lookup yields CDR1 SNHLY and CDR2 FYNNEI. This CDR3 comprises 14 residues. The CDR3 spells CASSGRTGGETQYF. The CDR3, as DNA: TGTGCCAGCAGTGGCCGGACAGGTGGCGAGACCCAGTACTTC.

The rearrangement joins TRBV5-6 to TRBJ1-2; TRBD1 is a possible D gene (6 bases). The V end was cut by 0 bases, the J end by 12 bases, with 18 bases between. The CDR3 consists of 14 residues. Germline values: CDR1 SGHDT, CDR2 YYEEEE. The CDR3, as DNA: TGTGCCAGCAGCTTGGTCACAGGGAAAAGGAGCCACACCTTC. Amino acids: CASSLVTGKRSHTF.

V gene TRBV3-1 (or the pseudogene TRBV3-2) combines with J gene TRBJ2-7, with TRBD2 matching over 7 bases. Germline values: CDR1 LGHDT, CDR2 YNNKEL (reference sequence). This CDR3 is built from 16 residues. V gave up 4 bases and J gave up 0 bases; unmatched junction bases: 9. The DNA for the CDR3 is TGTGCCAGCAGCCCCCGGTGGGGGGGGAACTCCTACGAGCAGTACTTC. Its translation is CASSPRWGGNSYEQYF.

The sample holds one count of this clone. The chain recombines TRBV6-5 with TRBJ1-5, with a tentative D call TRBD1 (5 bases). V lost 3 bases to trimming and J lost 5 bases, with 11 bases between them. The CDR3 runs to 14 residues. CDR1 is MNHEY and CDR2 is SVGAGI in the germline V gene. This CDR3 is CASSYTGRDQPQHF. In DNA form, the CDR3 reads TGTGCCAGCAGTTATACAGGTAGAGATCAGCCCCAGCATTTT.

The chain couples TRBV5-1 to TRBJ2-7, with 7 bases aligning to TRBD2. Losses at the gene ends were 4 bases for V and 2 bases for J; bases not matched to a gene: 6. CDR3 length: 14 amino acids. Germline V CDR1 and CDR2: SGHRS, YFSETQ. In nucleotides, the CDR3 is TGCGCCAGCAGCGACAGCGGGACCGCCTACGAGCAGTACTTC. Translated, it gives CASSDSGTAYEQYF.

The chain recombines TRBV19 with TRBJ1-5; 7 bases are shared with TRBD1. V trimming: 6 bases; J trimming: 9 bases; junction bases outside the gene matches: 17. Germline loops: CDR1 LNHDA, CDR2 SQIVND (reference sequence). There are 16 residues in the CDR3. The CDR3 DNA sequence: TGTGCCAGTAGCAACTCGGTCGGACAGGACATAAGGCCCCAGCATTTT. This gives the protein CASSNSVGQDIRPQHF.

The V call is TRBV2, the J call TRBJ1-5; weak D call: TRBD1 (6 bases). V was trimmed by 7 bases and J by 8 bases, leaving 18 bases between them. Germline-derived CDR1 and CDR2 are SNHLY and FYNNEI. This CDR3 region has 14 residues. CDR3 sequence: CASTLWGGGEPQHF. The CDR3 DNA is TGTGCCAGCACCCTGTGGGGGGGCGGTGAGCCCCAGCATTTT. The whole variable domain, filled in from reference TRBV2 and TRBJ1-5, reads EPEVTQTPSHQVTQMGQEVILRCVPISNHLYFYWYRQILGQKVEFLVSFYNNEISEKSEIFDDQFSVERPDGSNFTLKIRSTKLEDSAMYFCASTLWGGGEPQHFGDGTRLSIL.

This clone came up a few times. V and J are TRBV15 and TRBJ1-5; TRBD1 matches at 8 bases. The CDR3 is 16 amino acids. Germline loops: CDR1 LNHNV, CDR2 YYDKDF (reference sequence). Trimming took 3 bases from V and 0 from J; bases not matched to a gene: 4. This CDR3 reads CATSSSTGGSNQPQHF. CDR3 coding DNA: TGTGCCACCAGCAGTTCCACAGGGGGTAGCAATCAGCCCCAGCATTTT.

The rearrangement links TRBV6-5 to TRBJ2-2; 7 nucleotides align to TRBD1. This CDR3 region has 14 residues. The trim removed 5 bases at V and 6 bases at J, leaving 6 bases unmatched. Germline V lookup: CDR1 MNHEY, CDR2 SVGAGI. This CDR3 reads CASSRPGTAGELFF. The DNA of the CDR3 is TGTGCCAGCAGTAGACCCGGGACAGCCGGGGAGCTGTTTTTT.

The chain joins TRBV5-1 to TRBJ2-2, with 7 bases fitting TRBD2. The CDR3 is 18 amino acids. Trimming removed 2 bases from V and 0 bases from J; junction bases left unmatched: 10. Germline CDR1 and CDR2: SGHRS and YFSETQ. CDR3 in DNA: TGCGCCAGCAGCTTAATCTGGATGAGCGGGACGAACACCGGGGAGCTGTTTTTT. This codes for CASSLIWMSGTNTGELFF. The full variable domain, completed using reference TRBV5-1 and TRBJ2-2, is KAGVTQTPRYLIKTRGQQVTLSCSPISGHRSVSWYQQTPGQGLQFLFEYFSETQRNKGNFPGRFSGRQFSNSRSEMNVSTLELGDSALYLCASSLIWMSGTNTGELFFGEGSRLTVL.

This clone was detected only once. The chain couples TRBV7-9 to TRBJ1-6; D is ambiguous. The V and J ends lost 2 bases and 8 bases respectively, with 4 bases between them. This CDR3 has 12 residues. Germline CDR1 SEHNR, CDR2 FQNEAQ (reference sequence). CDR3 sequence reads: CASSLTYSPLHF. DNA for the CDR3: TGTGCCAGCAGCTTAACTTATTCACCCCTCCACTTT. The variable domain in full, with the rest retrieved from reference TRBV7-9 and TRBJ1-6, is DTGVSQNPRHKITKRGQNVTFRCDPISEHNRLYWYRQTLGQGPEFLTYFQNEAQLEKSRLLSDRFSAERPKGSFSTLEIQRTEQGDSAMYLCASSLTYSPLHFGNGTRLTVT.

The chain couples TRBV30 to TRBJ2-7; D is unclear. The V end was cut by 0 bases, the J end by 6 bases, with 12 bases between. Germline assignment: CDR1 GTSNPN and CDR2 SVGIG (reference sequence). This CDR3 spans 13 amino acids. DNA for the CDR3: TGTGCCTGGAGTGTAAATTCAGTTGGCGAGCAGTACTTC. As protein: CAWSVNSVGEQYF.